This TCR beta chain came from a study of T cell repertoires in cytomegalovirus infection. TCRdb called the reads again in MiXCR, with one record for every CDR3 protein. Of tens of thousands of distinct CDR3 sequences listed, more than 3% are singletons. Study-level points and caveats: HLA-C-restricted CMV-specific TCR beta clonotypes were dominant in the ex vivo response.

This clonotype was seen at least ten times. Its antigen is currently unknown. The CDR3 length is 13 residues. Germline values: CDR1 SGHTA, CDR2 FQGTGA. V lost 4 bases, J lost 4 bases, and 10 bases lay in between. This TCR was recovered from a human donor in good health (CMV status not recorded). Some clones in this sample may be carry-over from other donors' samples. Sequencing was done on a sample of PBMCs. The chain joins TRBV7-3 to TRBJ1-1, with D possibly matching TRBD1 (5 bases). The CDR3 region has the DNA TGTGCCAGCAGCTCCCAGAGGGGCACTGAAGCTTTCTTT. Protein sequence: CASSSQRGTEAFF.